This TCR beta chain was obtained from a study of OX40 agonist ivuxolimab in advanced cancers. Study in general: Of the patients, three showed partial responses, one with hepatocellular carcinoma and two with cutaneous melanoma.

The V gene's germline CDR1 is SNHLY and CDR2 FYNNEI. Trimming removed 5 bases from V and 3 bases from J; junction bases left unmatched: 3. The CDR3 contains 16 residues. Turning to this clone: The antigen is undetermined.

General study points: Among the least clonally expanded were partial responders at 0.1-3.0 mg/kg. More expanded clones were found, on average, in CD8+ than in CD4+ T cells. With doses of 0.1 to 3.0 mg/kg, CD4+ and CD8+ blood T cells had undergone clonal expansion by week 6.

Libraries were prepared by immunoSEQ multiplex PCR; TCRdb keeps only in-frame clonotypes and omits some of them. The sample contains fewer than 85,000 clones, approximately 92% of which appear only once. This receptor was taken from an adult with an advanced solid tumor such as melanoma, head and neck, liver or kidney cancer. The sample in question was CD4+ or CD8+ T cells sorted from blood, obtained in a trial of the OX40 agonist ivuxolimab. This chain links TRBV2 with TRBJ2-3, with 15 bases identical to TRBD2. CDR3 amino acids: CASSTGLAGGTDTQYF. CDR3 in DNA: TGTGCCAGCAGTACAGGACTAGCGGGAGGGACAGATACGCAGTATTTT.